The table lists the clone carrying this T cell receptor (beta chain) with a few counts. As yet, its antigen is unknown. It was RNA transcripts that yielded the amplified TCR beta CDR3 regions. With the HTBI primer set, the TCR CDR3 went through a first round of RT-PCR. TCRdb analysed the multiplex PCR reads with MiXCR anew, one entry per CDR3 protein. This repertoire shows approximately 360,000 distinct CDR3 sequences, 25% found once; its top ten account for 73%. This sample was taken from a study of T cells in Graves' hyperthyroidism and ophthalmopathy. On the study more broadly: The initial diagnosis was the point when peripheral blood was collected, ahead of any treatment. Whole-study findings and limits: In blood, most of the thyroid clonotypes expanded above 0.001 were also present.

J gave up 2 bases and V 6 bases, and 2 bases lay outside the gene matches. Germline V gene data show CDR1 as DFQATT and CDR2 as SNEGSKA (reference sequence). The CDR3 spans 13 residues. Hyperthyroidism, newly diagnosed and lasting under 2 months, affected patients aged 18 to 65. Orbital computed tomography and thyroid ultrasound, together with serum TRAb and thyroxine and clinical symptoms, were used for diagnoses. The sequencing input was blood. This sequence joins TRBV20-1 and TRBJ1-5, with 9 bases matching TRBD1. This clonotype originated in a man aged 50-60 years with Graves' hyperthyroidism. For the CDR3, the DNA is TGCAGTGCGACAGGGGGGGGCAATCAGCCCCAGCATTTT. Its translation is CSATGGGNQPQHF.